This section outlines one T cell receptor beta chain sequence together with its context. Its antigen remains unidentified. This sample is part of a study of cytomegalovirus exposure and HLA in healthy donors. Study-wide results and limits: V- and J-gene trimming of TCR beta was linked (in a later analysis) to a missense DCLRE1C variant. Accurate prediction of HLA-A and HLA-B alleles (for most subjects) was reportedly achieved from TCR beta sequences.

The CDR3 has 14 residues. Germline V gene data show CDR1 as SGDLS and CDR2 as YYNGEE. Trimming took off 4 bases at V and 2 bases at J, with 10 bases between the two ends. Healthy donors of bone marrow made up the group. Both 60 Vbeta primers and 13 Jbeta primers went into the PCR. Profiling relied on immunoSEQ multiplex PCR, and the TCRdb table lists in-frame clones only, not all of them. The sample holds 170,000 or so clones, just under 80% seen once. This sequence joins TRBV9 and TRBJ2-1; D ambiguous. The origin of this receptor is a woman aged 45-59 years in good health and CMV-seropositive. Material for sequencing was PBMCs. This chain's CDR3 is CASSPFATYNEQFF. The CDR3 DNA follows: TGTGCCAGCAGCCCTTTTGCGACCTACAATGAGCAGTTCTTC.